Presented here are 25 T cell receptor beta chains from one specimen sequenced in a study of blood T cell repertoires in COVID-19. The table came from immunoSEQ multiplex PCR; TCRdb's copy has only in-frame clones and leaves some out. The sample has about 68,000 clones; more than 75% are singletons. What was sequenced was peripheral blood. The receptors were gathered from a man in his fifties or sixties with active COVID-19.

This chain joins TRBV6-6 and TRBJ1-1; D not certain. Trimming stripped 6 bases from V and 0 bases from J, with 8 bases between. CDR3 length: 13 residues. Germline V gene lookup returns CDR1 MNHNY and CDR2 SVGAGI (reference sequence). The CDR3 DNA follows: TGTGCCAGCAGGGCGGGAGTGAACACTGAAGCTTTCTTT. Translation gives CASRAGVNTEAFF.

This clone was seen just once. The chain uses TRBV7-3 and TRBJ2-5, with 7 positions matching TRBD1. V lost 4 bases, J lost 2 bases, and 4 bases stayed unmatched. Germline lookup yields CDR1 SGHTA and CDR2 FQGTGA. The CDR3 contains 14 residues. Here the CDR3 reads CASSSDRAQETQYF. CDR3 DNA: TGTGCCAGCAGCTCTGACAGGGCGCAAGAGACCCAGTACTTC.

This CDR3 is CASSHPRDRGPETQYF. In DNA, the CDR3 is TGTGCCAGCAGCCACCCCCGGGACAGGGGGCCAGAGACCCAGTACTTC. The chain links TRBV3-1 (or the pseudogene TRBV3-2) to TRBJ2-5, with TRBD1 matching over 12 bases. The CDR3 has 16 amino acids. The trim removed 3 bases at V and 4 bases at J, leaving 6 bases unmatched. CDR1 and CDR2 (germline): LGHDT, YNNKEL (reference sequence).

The rearrangement links TRBV11-3 to TRBJ2-5; a possible D gene is TRBD1 (6 bases). V lost 5 bases and J 0 bases, leaving 19 bases between the germline ends. CDR1 is SGHNT, CDR2 YENEEA, per germline. The CDR3 is 17 amino acids. The DNA for the CDR3 is TGTGCCAGCAGCCAGCCGGGCCAGGGGCAGTACCAAGAGACCCAGTACTTC. This encodes CASSQPGQGQYQETQYF.

The chain carries TRBV9 and TRBJ1-1; no clear D gene. V gave up 1 base and J gave up 3 bases, with 10 bases separating them. The germline CDR1 and CDR2 sequences are SGDLS and YYNGEE. The CDR3 has 14 residues. The CDR3 reads CASSVMGADTEAFF. DNA for the CDR3: TGTGCCAGCAGCGTAATGGGTGCGGACACTGAAGCTTTCTTT.

A few counts support this clone. This sequence joins TRBV5-8 and TRBJ2-2, with 10 bases matching TRBD1. Germline CDR1 SGHTS, CDR2 YDEGEE. V lost 3 bases to trimming and J lost 5 bases; unmatched junction nucleotides: 4. The CDR3 runs 15 residues. This chain's CDR3 is CASSWDRGRTGELFF. The CDR3 nucleotides read TGTGCCAGCAGCTGGGACAGGGGAAGGACCGGGGAGCTGTTTTTT.

This rearrangement joins TRBV5-1 to TRBJ2-7; TRBD1 might be the D (6 bases). The CDR3 length is 15 residues. Trimming left V 3 bases short and J 5 bases short, with 18 bases between. The germline gives CDR1 SGHRS, CDR2 YFSETQ. The CDR3 region has the DNA TGCGCCAGCAGCTCCGGGACACTGCTCTACCACGAGCAGTACTTC. This sequence encodes CASSSGTLLYHEQYF.

The chain combines TRBV27 with TRBJ2-2; D is undetermined. Germline CDR1 MNHEY, CDR2 SMNVEV (reference sequence). There are 18 residues in the CDR3. The V gene lost 0 bases and the J gene lost 1 base, with 15 bases spanning the gap. This chain's CDR3 is CASSLSVFSGQNTGELFF. The DNA for the CDR3 is TGTGCCAGCAGTTTATCGGTTTTTTCTGGGCAGAACACCGGGGAGCTGTTTTTT.

This chain links TRBV5-4 with TRBJ2-2; maybe TRBD1 (7 bases). Between the trimmed V and J ends, which lost 5 bases and 4 bases, there was a span of 12 bases. The CDR3 has 14 residues. Germline V CDR1 and CDR2: SGHNT, YYREEE (reference sequence). The CDR3 bases are TGTGCCAGCAGTTCAGGGGGGACCACCGGGGAGCTGTTTTTT. It specifies CASSSGGTTGELFF.

The rearrangement joins TRBV5-6 to TRBJ1-1; 7 bases align to TRBD1. Germline CDR1 is SGHDT and CDR2 is YYEEEE. This CDR3 has 16 residues. V shed 2 bases and J 1 base; nucleotides not matched to a gene: 8. The CDR3 spells CASSLRGGIANTEAFF. DNA for the CDR3: TGTGCCAGCAGCTTAAGAGGGGGCATAGCGAACACTGAAGCTTTCTTT.

In its sample, this clone was seen a few times. The chain links TRBV10-3 to TRBJ2-5; TRBD1 matches at 7 bases. With 5 bases clipped from V and 2 bases from J, the junction kept 8 bases outside the gene matches. The CDR3 totals 15 residues. Germline CDR1 reads ENHRY; CDR2 reads SYGVKD. The DNA of the CDR3 is TGTGCCATCAGTCCCGGGACAGCAATTCAAGAGACCCAGTACTTC. Amino acids: CAISPGTAIQETQYF.

The genes are TRBV7-2 and TRBJ1-6; a possible D gene is TRBD1 (6 bases). Germline assignment: CDR1 SGHTA and CDR2 FQGNSA. Trimming removed 5 bases at V and 9 bases at J, with 14 bases between. The CDR3 loop spans 14 amino acids. The CDR3 bases are TGTGCCAGCAGCCCTCAGGGGCAAATTTCACCCCTCCACTTT. It is translated as CASSPQGQISPLHF.

In its sample, this clone was seen a few times. The chain employs TRBV19 and TRBJ2-7; 9 bases match TRBD2. CDR3 size: 15 residues. Germline V CDR1 and CDR2: LNHDA, SQIVND (reference sequence). V lost 3 bases, J lost 4 bases, and 7 bases stayed unmatched. The CDR3 DNA follows: TGTGCCAGTAGTATTGCTAGCGGGGTTGGATACGAGCAGTACTTC. It encodes CASSIASGVGYEQYF.

This chain links TRBV3-1 (or the pseudogene TRBV3-2) with TRBJ2-6; TRBD1 matches 8 bases. This CDR3 has 18 residues. The junction had 8 bases not matched to a gene; V was cut back by 2 bases and J by 2 bases. Germline values: CDR1 LGHDT, CDR2 YNNKEL (reference sequence). The CDR3 sequence: CASSQTGGITAGANVLTF. In nucleotides, the CDR3 is TGTGCCAGCAGCCAAACAGGGGGTATTACCGCTGGGGCCAACGTCCTGACTTTC.

The chain links TRBV5-1 to TRBJ2-7, with D possibly matching TRBD1 (5 bases). The CDR3 is made up of 14 amino acids. V lost 3 bases to trimming and J lost 7 bases, with 17 bases between them. The germline CDR1 and CDR2 sequences are SGHRS and YFSETQ. The CDR3 DNA sequence: TGCGCCAGCAGCTCCCAGGACACGGAAAAGGAGCAGTACTTC. Protein sequence: CASSSQDTEKEQYF.

The DNA of the CDR3 is TGTGCCAGCAGTTACTCCCGACAGGGAAGCGAAGCTTTCTTT. It encodes CASSYSRQGSEAFF. The chain uses TRBV6-5 and TRBJ1-1; TRBD1 agrees at 7 bases. The V and J ends lost 0 bases and 8 bases, in that order; junction bases with no gene match: 6. From germline, CDR1 is MNHEY and CDR2 SVGAGI. The CDR3 spans 14 residues.

This chain joins TRBV5-6 and TRBJ2-7; 7 bases are a match to TRBD1. The J segment lost 0 bases and the V segment lost 0 bases, leaving 9 bases of the junction unmatched. In germline, CDR1 is SGHDT, CDR2 YYEEEE. The CDR3 runs 17 residues. The CDR3, as DNA: TGTGCCAGCAGCTTGGAAGGGGGCCAACCCTCCTCCTACGAGCAGTACTTC. Its protein is CASSLEGGQPSSYEQYF.

The chain is built from TRBV18 and TRBJ2-7; 7 nucleotides agree with TRBD1. Germline CDR1 and CDR2: KGHSH and LQKENI. Unmatched junction bases numbered 8, after V lost 1 base and J lost 5 bases. This CDR3 has 15 residues. CDR3: CASSPLSRDSHEQYF. DNA of the CDR3: TGTGCCAGCTCACCACTGTCCAGGGACAGCCACGAGCAGTACTTC.

This clone was recorded a few times. This chain joins TRBV12-5 and TRBJ1-5; no clear D gene. The CDR3 covers 14 residues. V was clipped by 1 base and J by 3 bases, with 7 bases between them. In germline, CDR1 is LGHNT, CDR2 FRNRAP. CDR3 sequence reads: CASGLDGVNQPQHF. The CDR3 region has the DNA TGTGCTAGTGGTTTGGACGGAGTCAATCAGCCCCAGCATTTT.

The chain links TRBV6-2 or TRBV6-3 to TRBJ2-1; 9 bases line up with TRBD2. Germline lookup yields CDR1 MNHEY and CDR2 SVGEGT. The CDR3 runs 17 residues. V was pared by 3 bases and J by 4 bases, with 10 bases of the junction left unmatched. CDR3 nucleotide sequence: TGTGCCAGCAGTTATGGGTCGGGACTAGCAATTTACAATGAGCAGTTCTTC. Protein sequence: CASSYGSGLAIYNEQFF.

The genes are TRBV20-1 and TRBJ1-1, with 7 bases matching TRBD1. The CDR3 runs to 15 residues. Germline V CDR1 and CDR2: DFQATT, SNEGSKA (reference sequence). J gave up 0 bases and V 3 bases, and 7 bases lay outside the gene matches. The CDR3 sequence: CSASKGGSMNTEAFF. The CDR3 DNA reads as TGCAGTGCTAGTAAAGGGGGCAGTATGAACACTGAAGCTTTCTTT.

This chain connects TRBV5-6 to TRBJ1-5; 9 bases agree with TRBD1. With 3 bases clipped from V and 6 bases from J, the junction kept 7 bases outside the gene matches. The germline V gene has CDR1 SGHDT and CDR2 YYEEEE. The CDR3 totals 15 residues. The CDR3 protein is CASSWAGTGTQPQHF. CDR3 DNA: TGTGCCAGCAGCTGGGCCGGGACAGGGACTCAGCCCCAGCATTTT.

This clone appeared a single time. J is TRBJ2-5 and V is TRBV5-8; tentative D call: TRBD2 (5 bases). V was cut by 0 bases and J by 1 base, with 10 bases left in between. The CDR3 loop spans 15 amino acids. In germline, CDR1 is SGHTS, CDR2 YDEGEE. CDR3 coding DNA: TGTGCCAGCAGCTTGGGTGGGAGTCCCCAAGAGACCCAGTACTTC. Its protein product is CASSLGGSPQETQYF.

This clone showed up just a few times. The chain employs TRBV4-3 and TRBJ2-3, with TRBD2 matching 9 bases. Germline-derived CDR1 and CDR2 are LGHNA and YSLEER. There are 15 residues in the CDR3. J was trimmed by 5 bases and V by 1 base; bases with no gene match: 4. CDR3 sequence reads: CASSQGAGGLDTQYF. The CDR3 bases are TGCGCCAGCAGCCAAGGGGCGGGGGGGTTAGATACGCAGTATTTT.

The V and J genes are TRBV7-6 and TRBJ1-1; the D is unclear. Per germline, CDR1 SGHVS and CDR2 FNYEAQ. This CDR3 comprises 13 residues. V lost 1 base and J 1 base, leaving 4 bases between the germline ends. CDR3 residues: CASSLVRNTEAFF. The CDR3 DNA follows: TGTGCCAGCAGCTTAGTCCGGAACACTGAAGCTTTCTTT.